This T cell receptor beta chain was documented in a study of cytomegalovirus exposure and HLA in healthy donors. Germline V gene data show CDR1 as MNHEY and CDR2 as SMNVEV (reference sequence). The ends lost 6 bases at V and 4 bases at J; junction bases unmatched: 4. The length of the CDR3 is 14 residues. The PCR used 60 Vbeta and 13 Jbeta primers. Produced via immunoSEQ multiplex PCR; TCRdb's table is partial and in-frame only. In the table there are 150,000 to 180,000 clones, about 83% of which are singletons. The TCR originated in a woman between 35 and 50 years old in good health and CMV-seronegative. Sample: PBMCs. The genes are TRBV27 and TRBJ1-4; 8 bases are a match to TRBD1. The CDR3 sequence is CASRDRAVNEKLFF. The CDR3 coding sequence is TGTGCCAGCAGGGACAGGGCCGTTAATGAAAAACTGTTTTTT.